This T cell receptor beta chain was captured by sequencing in a study of T cell responses to AZD1222 COVID-19 vaccine. Libraries were prepared by immunoSEQ multiplex PCR; TCRdb keeps only in-frame clonotypes and omits some of them. The sample comprises over 110,000 clones, roughly 92% of which are singletons, and roughly 10% rests with the top ten. This CDR3 contains 14 residues. The ends were cut back, 2 bases at V and 6 bases at J, with 11 bases in the middle. The germline V gene has CDR1 MNHEY and CDR2 SMNVEV (reference sequence). The specimen was peripheral blood, collected 28 days after the second AZD1222 dose. This receptor was identified in an adult who received the AZD1222 COVID-19 vaccine. The chain has TRBV27 and TRBJ1-5; tentatively, D is TRBD1 (6 bases). CDR3 DNA sequence: TGTGCCAGCAGTTTAGCGGGGGCGGGTCAGCCCCAGCATTTT. Translation: CASSLAGAGQPQHF.